The following is a T cell receptor beta chain sequence with its context. Its specificity is unknown. The data were taken from a study of OX40 agonist ivuxolimab in advanced cancers. About the study: A history of anti-PD-1, anti-PD-L1 or anti-CTLA-4 therapy was acceptable, and 40% had some.

Sequenced by immunoSEQ multiplex PCR; TCRdb stores in-frame clones only, minus some. The repertoire has about 84,000 clones, 94% of them found once; the top ten carry about 10%. Findings of the study overall: The mean number of expanded clones was higher in CD8+ T cells than in CD4+.

V lost 0 bases, J lost 5 bases, and 17 bases lay in between. The CDR3 runs 16 residues. Per germline, CDR1 SGDLS and CDR2 YYNGEE. The V gene is TRBV9, the J gene TRBJ2-5, with D possibly being TRBD1 (5 bases). This receptor was obtained from an adult with an advanced solid tumor such as melanoma, head and neck, liver or kidney cancer. The material was CD4+ or CD8+ T cells sorted from blood, obtained in a trial of the OX40 agonist ivuxolimab. The CDR3 sequence: CASSVEAIPPGETQYF. In DNA form, the CDR3 reads TGTGCCAGCAGCGTAGAAGCGATCCCTCCAGGGGAGACCCAGTACTTC.